Below are 2 T cell receptor beta chains sequenced from a single sample in a study of T cell responses to AZD1222 COVID-19 vaccine. The protocol was immunoSEQ multiplex PCR, while the TCRdb copy is restricted to in-frame clones and leaves out a portion. Of roughly 80,000 clones listed, more than 80% were seen once; the top ten hold approximately 5.7%. The material sequenced was peripheral blood, taken on day 0 of AZD1222 vaccination. The receptors stem from an adult in good health.

The V and J genes are TRBV18 and TRBJ1-1, with a weak D call TRBD1 (5 bases). This CDR3 is 15 amino acids long. Trimming pared 2 bases from V and 7 bases from J, leaving 17 bases between. CDR1 KGHSH and CDR2 LQKENI come from the germline V gene. DNA for the CDR3: TGTGCCAGCTCACCAAGGAGTTCTGGGACGCGTGAAGCTTTCTTT. Amino acids: CASSPRSSGTREAFF.

The chain recombines TRBV28 with TRBJ2-2; 8 positions agree with TRBD2. The CDR3 loop spans 16 amino acids. The germline gives CDR1 MDHEN, CDR2 SYDVKM. The J segment lost 5 bases and the V segment lost 5 bases, leaving 10 bases of the junction unmatched. CDR3 amino acids: CASSPGGAGRTGELFF. CDR3 nucleotide sequence: TGTGCCAGCAGTCCCGGGGGGGCGGGAAGGACCGGGGAGCTGTTTTTT.